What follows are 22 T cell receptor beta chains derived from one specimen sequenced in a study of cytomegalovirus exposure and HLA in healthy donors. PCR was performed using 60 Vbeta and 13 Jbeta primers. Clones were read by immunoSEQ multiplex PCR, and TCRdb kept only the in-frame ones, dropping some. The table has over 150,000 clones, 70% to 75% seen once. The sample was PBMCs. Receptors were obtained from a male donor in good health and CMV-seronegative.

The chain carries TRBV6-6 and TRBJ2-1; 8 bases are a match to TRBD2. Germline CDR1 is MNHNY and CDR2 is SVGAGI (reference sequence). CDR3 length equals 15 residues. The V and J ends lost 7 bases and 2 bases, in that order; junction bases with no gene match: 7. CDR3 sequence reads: CASKLKRETYNEQFF. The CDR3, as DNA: TGTGCCAGCAAACTGAAGCGGGAGACCTACAATGAGCAGTTCTTC.

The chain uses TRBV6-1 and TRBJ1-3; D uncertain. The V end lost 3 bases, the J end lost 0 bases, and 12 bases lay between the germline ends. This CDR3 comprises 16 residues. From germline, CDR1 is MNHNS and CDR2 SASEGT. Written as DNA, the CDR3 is TGTGCCAGCAGTGATGGAGTCGGGTACTCTGGAAACACCATATATTTT. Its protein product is CASSDGVGYSGNTIYF.

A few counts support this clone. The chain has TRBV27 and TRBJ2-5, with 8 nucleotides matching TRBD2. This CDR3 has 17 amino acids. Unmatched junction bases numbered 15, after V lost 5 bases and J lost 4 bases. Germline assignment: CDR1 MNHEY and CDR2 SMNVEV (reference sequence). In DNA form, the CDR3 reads TGTGCCAGCAGTCCATTGGGTCGGGGGGGCCCTGGAGAGACCCAGTACTTC. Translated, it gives CASSPLGRGGPGETQYF.

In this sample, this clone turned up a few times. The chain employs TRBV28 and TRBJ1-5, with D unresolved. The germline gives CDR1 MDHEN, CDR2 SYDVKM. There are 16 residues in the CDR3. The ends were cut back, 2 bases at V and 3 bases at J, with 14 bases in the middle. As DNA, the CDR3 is TGTGCCAGCAGTTTAGTCGCCGGGTCACCCAATCAGCCCCAGCATTTT. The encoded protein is CASSLVAGSPNQPQHF.

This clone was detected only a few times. The DNA of the CDR3 is TGCGCCAGCAGCTTGGCCGGCGGGAGTGGCACAGATACGCAGTATTTT. Translated: CASSLAGGSGTDTQYF. The chain links TRBV5-1 to TRBJ2-3; 7 bases map to TRBD2. J gave up 1 base and V 0 bases, and 5 bases lay outside the gene matches. This CDR3 is built from 16 residues. Germline lookup yields CDR1 SGHRS and CDR2 YFSETQ.

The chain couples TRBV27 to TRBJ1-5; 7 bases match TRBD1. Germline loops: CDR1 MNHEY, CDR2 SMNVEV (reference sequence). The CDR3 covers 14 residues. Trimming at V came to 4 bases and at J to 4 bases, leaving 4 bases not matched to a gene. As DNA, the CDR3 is TGTGCCAGCAGTTCGCTACAGGGGAATCAGCCCCAGCATTTT. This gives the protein CASSSLQGNQPQHF.

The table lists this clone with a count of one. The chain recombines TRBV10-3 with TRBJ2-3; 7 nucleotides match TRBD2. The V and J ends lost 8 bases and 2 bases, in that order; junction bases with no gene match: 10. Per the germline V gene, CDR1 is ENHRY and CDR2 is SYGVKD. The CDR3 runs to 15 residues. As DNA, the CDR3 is TGTGCCATCGGTAGACTAGCAGTTACCACAGATACGCAGTATTTT. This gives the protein CAIGRLAVTTDTQYF.

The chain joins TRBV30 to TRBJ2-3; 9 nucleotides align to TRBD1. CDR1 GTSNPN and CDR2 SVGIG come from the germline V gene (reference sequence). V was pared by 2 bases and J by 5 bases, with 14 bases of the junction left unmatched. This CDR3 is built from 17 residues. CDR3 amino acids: CAWSSGTGRIGEDTQYF. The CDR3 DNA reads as TGTGCCTGGAGTAGCGGGACAGGGAGAATCGGGGAAGATACGCAGTATTTT.

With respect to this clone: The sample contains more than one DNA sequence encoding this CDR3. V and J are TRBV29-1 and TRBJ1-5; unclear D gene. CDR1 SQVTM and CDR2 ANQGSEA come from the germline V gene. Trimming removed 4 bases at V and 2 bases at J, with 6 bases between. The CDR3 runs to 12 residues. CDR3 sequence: CSVVTGNQPQHF. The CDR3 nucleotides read TGCAGCGTTGTCACAGGCAATCAGCCCCAGCATTTT.

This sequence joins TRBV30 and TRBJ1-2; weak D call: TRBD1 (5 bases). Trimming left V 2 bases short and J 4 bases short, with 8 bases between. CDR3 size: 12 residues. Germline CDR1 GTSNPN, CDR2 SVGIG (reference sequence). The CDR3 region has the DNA TGTGCCTGGAGTTGGACAATCTATGGCTACACCTTC. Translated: CAWSWTIYGYTF.

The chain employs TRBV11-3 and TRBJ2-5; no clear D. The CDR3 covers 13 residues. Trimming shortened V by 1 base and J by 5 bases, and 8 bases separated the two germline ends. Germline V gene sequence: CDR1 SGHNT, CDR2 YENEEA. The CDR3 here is CASSLGPRETQYF. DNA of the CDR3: TGTGCCAGCAGCTTAGGTCCCCGGGAGACCCAGTACTTC.

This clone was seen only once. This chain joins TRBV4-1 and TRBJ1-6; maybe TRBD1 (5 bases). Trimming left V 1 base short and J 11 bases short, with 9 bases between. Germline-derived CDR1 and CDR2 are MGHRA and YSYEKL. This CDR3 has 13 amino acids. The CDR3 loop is CASSQGTGAPLHF. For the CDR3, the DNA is TGCGCCAGCAGCCAAGGTACGGGGGCACCCCTCCACTTT.

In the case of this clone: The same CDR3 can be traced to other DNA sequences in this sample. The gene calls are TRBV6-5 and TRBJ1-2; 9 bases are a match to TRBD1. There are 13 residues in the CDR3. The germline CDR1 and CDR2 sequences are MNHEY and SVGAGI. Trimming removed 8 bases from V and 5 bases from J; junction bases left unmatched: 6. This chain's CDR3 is CASGTGQEYGYTF. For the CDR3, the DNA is TGTGCCAGCGGGACAGGGCAGGAGTATGGCTACACCTTC.

The CDR3 protein is CASSQRDRGVGYTF. The CDR3, as DNA: TGTGCCAGCAGCCAACGGGACAGGGGAGTAGGCTACACCTTC. The V call is TRBV5-4, the J call TRBJ1-2, with 10 bases aligning to TRBD1. Per germline, CDR1 SGHNT and CDR2 YYREEE (reference sequence). This CDR3 is 14 amino acids long. With 4 bases clipped from V and 8 bases from J, the junction kept 8 bases outside the gene matches. The whole variable domain, filled in from reference TRBV5-4 and TRBJ1-2, reads ETGVTQSPTHLIKTRGQQVTLRCSSQSGHNTVSWYQQALGQGPQFIFQYYREEENGRGNFPPRFSGLQFPNYSSELNVNALELDDSALYLCASSQRDRGVGYTFGSGTRLTVV.

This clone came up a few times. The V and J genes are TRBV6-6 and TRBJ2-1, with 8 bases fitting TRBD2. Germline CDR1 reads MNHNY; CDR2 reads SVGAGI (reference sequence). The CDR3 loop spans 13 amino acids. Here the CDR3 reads CATGTRGGNEQFF. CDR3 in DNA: TGTGCGACCGGGACTAGGGGCGGAAATGAGCAGTTCTTC.

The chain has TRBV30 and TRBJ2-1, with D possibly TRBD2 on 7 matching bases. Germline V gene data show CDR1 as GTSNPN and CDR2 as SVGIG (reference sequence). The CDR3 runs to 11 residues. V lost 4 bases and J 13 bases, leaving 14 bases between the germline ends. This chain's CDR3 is CAWTTGGGQFF. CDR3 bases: TGTGCCTGGACAACCGGCGGGGGCCAGTTCTTC.

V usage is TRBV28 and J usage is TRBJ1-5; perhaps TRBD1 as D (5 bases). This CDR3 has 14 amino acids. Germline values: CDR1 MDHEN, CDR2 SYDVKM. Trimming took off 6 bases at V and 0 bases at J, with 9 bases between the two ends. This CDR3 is CASSPDSSNQPQHF. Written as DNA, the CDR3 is TGTGCCAGCAGCCCCGACAGTAGCAATCAGCCCCAGCATTTT.

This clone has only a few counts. CDR3 loop: CASSEMARYEKLFF. DNA of the CDR3: TGTGCCAGCAGTGAGATGGCTCGCTATGAAAAACTGTTTTTT. This sequence joins TRBV6-1 and TRBJ1-4; D uncertain. V gave up 3 bases and J gave up 6 bases, with 11 bases separating them. This CDR3 is 14 amino acids long. CDR1 is MNHNS and CDR2 is SASEGT in the germline V gene.

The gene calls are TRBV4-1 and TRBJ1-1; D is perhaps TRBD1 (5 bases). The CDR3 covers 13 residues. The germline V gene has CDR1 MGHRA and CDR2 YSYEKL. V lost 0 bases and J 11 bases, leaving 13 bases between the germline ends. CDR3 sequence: CASSQDRGGYAFF. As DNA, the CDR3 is TGCGCCAGCAGCCAAGATCGGGGGGGGTACGCTTTCTTT.

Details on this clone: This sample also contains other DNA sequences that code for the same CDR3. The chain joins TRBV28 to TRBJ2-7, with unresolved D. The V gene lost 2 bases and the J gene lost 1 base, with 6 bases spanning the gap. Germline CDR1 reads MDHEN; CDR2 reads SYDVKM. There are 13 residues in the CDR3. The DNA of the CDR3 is TGTGCCAGCAGTTTAGGCGGTTCCTACGAGCAGTACTTC. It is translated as CASSLGGSYEQYF.

CDR3 DNA: TGTGCTAGTGGTTTGGGTGTGGACAGCTTTAATGAAAAACTGTTTTTT. It yields the protein CASGLGVDSFNEKLFF. The chain uses TRBV12-5 and TRBJ1-4, with D perhaps TRBD1 (6 bases). V shed 1 base and J shed 4 bases, with 13 bases lying between them. The CDR3 has 16 residues. Germline V gene lookup returns CDR1 LGHNT and CDR2 FRNRAP.

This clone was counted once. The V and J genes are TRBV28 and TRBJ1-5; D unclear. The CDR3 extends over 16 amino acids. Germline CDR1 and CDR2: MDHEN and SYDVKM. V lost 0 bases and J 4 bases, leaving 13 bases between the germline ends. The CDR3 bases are TGTGCCAGCAGTTTATGGCGCACGGCGGGGAATCAGCCCCAGCATTTT. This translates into CASSLWRTAGNQPQHF.